These 31 T cell receptor beta chains came from one sample sequenced in a study of patients and donors after allogeneic stem cell transplantation. TCRdb passed the RT-PCR reads through MiXCR, listing each CDR3 protein once. Among fewer than 30,000 distinct CDR3 sequences listed, 8.1% were seen once. The sequencing sample was made of blood, either unsorted or a sorted T cell fraction (not recorded which). Every receptor here comes from a human donor who was either an allogeneic HSCT recipient or a stem cell or donor lymphocyte infusion donor (not recorded which). It is not recorded whose cells these are; they may come from a transplant donor.

The sample holds a few counts of this clonotype. The V gene is TRBV7-9, the J gene TRBJ1-1; tentative D call: TRBD1 (5 bases). This CDR3 spans 14 amino acids. Per the germline V gene, CDR1 is SEHNR and CDR2 is FQNEAQ (reference sequence). Trimming cost V 2 bases and J 7 bases, with 14 bases left between them. CDR3 DNA sequence: TGTGCCAGCAGCTTACGCTCAGACAGACTTGAAGCTTTCTTT. Protein sequence: CASSLRSDRLEAFF.

This clonotype was counted at least ten times. The V gene is TRBV21-1, the J gene TRBJ2-3; the table assigns TRBD2, which was not confirmed against the DNA. TRBV21-1 corresponds to a pseudogene. The CDR3 consists of 16 residues. The DNA of the CDR3 is TGTGCCAGCAGCAACCCTAGCGGCAACTACACAGATACGCAGTATTTT. Its translation: CASSNPSGNYTDTQYF.

This clonotype was detected many times. The rearrangement uses TRBV5-1 and TRBJ2-3; 10 bases are shared with TRBD1. CDR1 is SGHRS, CDR2 YFSETQ, per germline. This CDR3 contains 14 residues. Trimming removed 4 bases from V and 4 bases from J; junction bases left unmatched: 3. The DNA of the CDR3 is TGCGCCAGCAGCCCCGGACAGGGGGCAGATACGCAGTATTTT. As protein: CASSPGQGADTQYF. The whole variable domain, remainder taken from reference TRBV5-1 and TRBJ2-3, is KAGVTQTPRYLIKTRGQQVTLSCSPISGHRSVSWYQQTPGQGLQFLFEYFSETQRNKGNFPGRFSGRQFSNSRSEMNVSTLELGDSALYLCASSPGQGADTQYFGPGTRLTVL.

The chain recombines TRBV12-3 or TRBV12-4 with TRBJ2-7, with no clear D. V was trimmed by 3 bases and J by 2 bases, leaving 11 bases between them. The CDR3 runs to 14 residues. The CDR3 DNA reads TGTGCCAGCAGTTTTATAACGGCAGCCTACGAGCAGTACTTC. This codes for CASSFITAAYEQYF.

The V and J genes are TRBV15 and TRBJ2-7, with no clear D. V was shortened by 1 base and J by 2 bases, with 9 bases between the two germline ends. The CDR3 covers 14 residues. Germline CDR1 is LNHNV and CDR2 is YYDKDF (reference sequence). The CDR3 nucleotides are TGTGCCACCAGCAGAGGGGGAACTACCTACGAGCAGTACTTC. As protein: CATSRGGTTYEQYF.

This clonotype was detected many times. The chain combines TRBV6-5 with TRBJ2-3, with TRBD2 matching 13 bases. Germline V gene data show CDR1 as MNHEY and CDR2 as SVGAGI. V trimming: 4 bases; J trimming: 1 base; junction bases outside the gene matches: 5. The CDR3 sequence is 17 residues long. Here the CDR3 DNA reads TGTGCCAGCAGTTTACTAGCGGGGGGGCGGGGCACAGATACGCAGTATTTT. It specifies CASSLLAGGRGTDTQYF.

The chain employs TRBV6-1 and TRBJ2-5, with 8 bases fitting TRBD2. The V gene end was trimmed by 8 bases and the J gene end by 0 bases; junction bases not matched to a gene: 2. Germline CDR1 and CDR2: MNHNS and SASEGT. The length of the CDR3 is 13 residues. For the CDR3, the DNA is TGTGCCAGCCGGGGGGGTAACCAAGAGACCCAGTACTTC. Translated: CASRGGNQETQYF.

The V gene is TRBV21-1, the J gene TRBJ2-7. TRBV21-1 is labeled a pseudogene. The CDR3 is 17 residues long. The CDR3 reads CASSKGPERNSSYEQYF. The CDR3 DNA reads as TGTGCCAGCAGCAAAGGGCCAGAAAGAAATAGCTCCTACGAGCAGTACTTC.

This clonotype was picked up many times. The chain uses TRBV7-9 and TRBJ1-6; the D gene is possibly TRBD1 (5 bases). CDR1 is SEHNR, CDR2 FQNEAQ, per germline (reference sequence). Trimming left V 1 base short and J 6 bases short, with 10 bases between. The CDR3 length is 15 residues. The CDR3 DNA is TGTGCCAGCAGCTTAGGGGGCGTAGGTAATTCACCCCTCCACTTT. Encoded protein: CASSLGGVGNSPLHF.

This clonotype has ten or more counts. The chain has TRBV4-1 and TRBJ2-7; 8 bases are shared with TRBD2. The CDR3 length is 15 residues. Germline trimming cut 0 bases from V and 4 bases from J; bases unmatched to any gene: 5. CDR1 MGHRA and CDR2 YSYEKL come from the germline V gene. CDR3 region: CASSQDGGRFYEQYF. The CDR3 DNA sequence: TGCGCCAGCAGCCAAGATGGCGGGAGGTTTTACGAGCAGTACTTC.

The rearrangement links TRBV24-1 to TRBJ2-5; TRBD1 matches 11 bases. The CDR3 loop spans 15 amino acids. Germline lookup yields CDR1 KGHDR and CDR2 SFDVKD. J was trimmed by 4 bases and V by 6 bases; bases with no gene match: 6. CDR3 residues: CATSSGQGAGETQYF. CDR3 nucleotide sequence: TGTGCCACCAGTTCTGGACAGGGGGCGGGAGAGACCCAGTACTTC.

Ten or more counts support this clonotype. The germline gene is not matched at one end of the junction; a read error may be the cause. This CDR3 reads CASSPGLAGGRDTQYF. In DNA, the CDR3 is TGTGCTAGCAGCCCGGGACTAGCGGGGGGGCGGGATACGCAGTATTTT. The genes are TRBV7-7 and TRBJ2-3; 16 bases are shared with TRBD2. In germline, CDR1 is SSHAT, CDR2 FNYEAQ (reference sequence). This CDR3 contains 16 residues.

This clonotype was detected many times. The rearrangement joins TRBV7-9 to TRBJ1-2; tentative D call: TRBD1 (5 bases). The CDR3 is 14 residues long. Germline CDR1 is SEHNR and CDR2 is FQNEAQ (reference sequence). Deletions cut 4 bases from V and 6 bases from J, with 15 bases between. The CDR3 protein is CASSSWGGTDGYTF. The CDR3, as DNA: TGTGCCAGCAGCTCCTGGGGGGGTACGGATGGCTACACCTTC.

Only a few counts were recorded for this clonotype. V gene TRBV5-5 combines with J gene TRBJ1-2; 8 bases match TRBD1. CDR3 length: 14 amino acids. Germline trimming cut 4 bases from V and 8 bases from J; bases unmatched to any gene: 10. Germline loops: CDR1 SGHKS, CDR2 YYEKEE (reference sequence). As DNA, the CDR3 is TGTGCCAGCAGCCCCGGACAGGGAGAATTCGGCTACACCTTC. Translation: CASSPGQGEFGYTF.

The chain is built from TRBV12-3 or TRBV12-4 and TRBJ1-1; D gene ambiguous. V was pared by 7 bases and J by 4 bases, with 13 bases between. CDR3 length equals 13 residues. For the CDR3, the DNA is TGTGCCAGCACCTGGGGAAGTCTCACTGAAGCTTTCTTT. As protein: CASTWGSLTEAFF.

This clonotype was counted ten times or more. This chain connects TRBV5-6 to TRBJ2-7; D is unclear. The CDR3 is 13 amino acids. CDR1 is SGHDT and CDR2 is YYEEEE in the germline V gene. Trimming took off 4 bases at V and 2 bases at J, with 10 bases between the two ends. CDR3 loop: CASSIDTAYEQYF. Written as DNA, the CDR3 is TGTGCCAGCAGCATTGACACGGCCTACGAGCAGTACTTC. The variable domain in full, with the rest retrieved from reference TRBV5-6 and TRBJ2-7, is DAGVTQSPTHLIKTRGQQVTLRCSPKSGHDTVSWYQQALGQGPQFIFQYYEEEERQRGNFPDRFSGHQFPNYSSELNVNALLLGDSALYLCASSIDTAYEQYFGPGTRLTVT.

This clonotype was seen repeatedly, ten times or more. The CDR3 reads CASSGRVPREGGAYNEQFF. The CDR3, as DNA: TGTGCCAGCAGCGGCAGGGTACCTAGAGAGGGGGGAGCCTACAATGAGCAGTTCTTC. This chain uses TRBV11-2 with TRBJ2-1; D tentatively reads TRBD1 or TRBD2 (6 bases each). The CDR3 sequence is 19 residues long. Germline V gene sequence: CDR1 SGHAT, CDR2 FQNNGV. V lost 5 bases and J lost 2, with 25 bases in between.

The rearrangement uses TRBV7-9 and TRBJ2-3, with TRBD1 matching over 8 bases. The CDR3 spans 13 residues. Germline V gene data show CDR1 as SEHNR and CDR2 as FQNEAQ (reference sequence). J lost 2 bases, V lost 10 bases, and 5 bases had no gene match. In nucleotides, the CDR3 is TGTGCCACCTTGGACAGGGTCACAGATACGCAGTATTTT. This translates into CATLDRVTDTQYF.

This clonotype was picked up many times. This chain connects TRBV11-2 to TRBJ2-7; 9 bases map to TRBD1. The CDR3 loop spans 16 amino acids. The V segment lost 5 bases and the J segment 0 bases; nucleotides outside the gene matches: 8. From germline, CDR1 is SGHAT and CDR2 FQNNGV. The CDR3: CASSRDRGIGSYEQYF. The CDR3 nucleotides are TGTGCCAGCAGCCGCGACAGGGGGATTGGCTCCTACGAGCAGTACTTC. The full variable domain, in which reference TRBV11-2 and TRBJ2-7 provide the parts outside the CDR3, is EAGVAQSPRYKIIEKRQSVAFWCNPISGHATLYWYQQILGQGPKLLIQFQNNGVVDDSQLPKDRFSAERLKGVDSTLKIQPAKLEDSAVYLCASSRDRGIGSYEQYFGPGTRLTVT.

This clonotype was seen ten or more times. V and J are TRBV6-2 or TRBV6-3 and TRBJ2-7, with a tentative D call TRBD2 (5 bases). Deletions cut 8 bases from V and 7 bases from J, with 12 bases between. CDR1 MNHEY and CDR2 SVGEGT come from the germline V gene. CDR3 size: 11 residues. Written as DNA, the CDR3 is TGTGCCAGCGACCTACCGGGGGAGCAGTACTTC. This translates into CASDLPGEQYF.

The chain is built from TRBV5-8 and TRBJ2-1, with a possible D match to TRBD2 (6 bases). The germline gives CDR1 SGHTS, CDR2 YDEGEE. CDR3 length: 15 amino acids. Trimming cost V 5 bases and J 2 bases, with 14 bases left between them. CDR3 in amino acids: CASSLTGVPYNEQFF. The CDR3 bases are TGTGCCAGCAGTCTCACGGGAGTTCCCTACAATGAGCAGTTCTTC.

The rearrangement links TRBV9 to TRBJ1-1; TRBD1 is a possible D gene (5 bases). V gave up 0 bases and J gave up 3 bases, with 15 bases separating them. Per the germline V gene, CDR1 is SGDLS and CDR2 is YYNGEE. This CDR3 spans 16 amino acids. For the CDR3, the DNA is TGTGCCAGCAGCGTAGCTGGGGGGGGAGGGGACACTGAAGCTTTCTTT. Translated: CASSVAGGGGDTEAFF.

This clonotype is classed as medium-sized. The chain carries TRBV7-3 and TRBJ1-1; D remains ambiguous. The CDR3 consists of 14 residues. Germline V gives CDR1 SGHTA, CDR2 FQGTGA. Deletions cut 1 base from V and 3 bases from J, with 9 bases between. CDR3 sequence reads: CASSLKRLDTEAFF. The CDR3 region has the DNA TGTGCCAGCAGCTTAAAACGCTTAGACACTGAAGCTTTCTTT.

V and J are TRBV5-1 and TRBJ2-5; 12 bases agree with TRBD1. This CDR3 has 16 residues. CDR1 is SGHRS and CDR2 is YFSETQ in the germline V gene. After removal of 4 bases from V and 5 bases from J, the junction contained 9 bases not matched to a gene. In nucleotides, the CDR3 is TGCGCCAGCAGCCGGGGGGGGACAGGGGGCGCGGAGACCCAGTACTTC. This encodes CASSRGGTGGAETQYF.

This clonotype was recorded many times. The gene calls are TRBV6-1 and TRBJ1-2, with 8 bases that match TRBD1. The CDR3 length is 16 residues. Germline loops: CDR1 MNHNS, CDR2 SASEGT. The V and J ends lost 0 bases and 4 bases, in that order; junction bases with no gene match: 7. CDR3 residues: CASSEAWTGNGYGYTF. Here the CDR3 DNA reads TGTGCCAGCAGTGAAGCCTGGACAGGGAATGGCTATGGCTACACCTTC.

The chain joins TRBV30 to TRBJ1-1; weak D call: TRBD1 (5 bases). This CDR3 is built from 13 residues. Looked up from germline, CDR1 is GTSNPN and CDR2 is SVGIG (reference sequence). The germline V and J ends were trimmed by 2 bases and 2 bases, with 9 bases remaining between them. DNA for the CDR3: TGTGCCTGGAGTAGACAGTCCAACACTGAAGCTTTCTTT. As protein: CAWSRQSNTEAFF.

This clonotype was picked up many times. V usage is TRBV29-1 and J usage is TRBJ1-2; 7 nucleotides agree with TRBD1. The CDR3 is made up of 14 amino acids. Germline V lookup: CDR1 SQVTM, CDR2 ANQGSEA. The V segment lost 0 bases and the J segment 2 bases; nucleotides outside the gene matches: 3. Written as DNA, the CDR3 is TGCAGCGTTGAAGAGGTGACAGGGAACTATGGCTACACCTTC. Protein product: CSVEEVTGNYGYTF.

The chain uses TRBV5-1 and TRBJ2-7; no firm D call. Germline CDR1 reads SGHRS; CDR2 reads YFSETQ. This CDR3 comprises 11 residues. The V and J ends lost 4 bases and 0 bases respectively, with 2 bases between them. The CDR3 protein is CASSGSYEQYF. Here the CDR3 DNA reads TGCGCCAGCAGCGGCTCCTACGAGCAGTACTTC.

By sample fraction, this clonotype is medium-sized. This sequence joins TRBV2 and TRBJ1-5; D gene uncertain. Trimming stripped 7 bases from V and 6 bases from J, with 13 bases between. The CDR3 runs to 13 residues. Germline values: CDR1 SNHLY, CDR2 FYNNEI. Here the CDR3 DNA reads TGTGCCAGCACTGGGCTGCGGAGTCAGCCCCAGCATTTT. It yields the protein CASTGLRSQPQHF.

The V and J genes are TRBV7-3 and TRBJ2-3; 10 bases match TRBD2. CDR1 is SGHTA and CDR2 is FQGTGA in the germline V gene. The CDR3 totals 15 residues. J was trimmed by 2 bases and V by 4 bases; bases with no gene match: 3. CDR3 protein: CASSSGLANTDTQYF. The CDR3 coding sequence is TGTGCCAGCAGCTCGGGACTAGCGAACACAGATACGCAGTATTTT. The complete variable domain, with remaining parts taken from reference TRBV7-3 and TRBJ2-3, reads GAGVSQTPSNKVTEKGKYVELRCDPISGHTALYWYRQSLGQGPEFLIYFQGTGAADDSGLPNDRFFAVRPEGSVSTLKIQRTERGDSAVYLCASSSGLANTDTQYFGPGTRLTVL.

This clonotype was counted many times. The chain has TRBV7-2 and TRBJ2-2; D call uncertain. The V end lost 2 bases, the J end lost 7 bases, and 11 bases lay between the germline ends. Germline-derived CDR1 and CDR2 are SGHTA and FQGNSA. The CDR3 is 14 amino acids. CDR3 sequence: CASSLNPSIGELFF. CDR3 bases: TGTGCCAGCAGCTTAAATCCTTCTATCGGGGAGCTGTTTTTT.